These 10 T cell receptor beta chains came from one sample sequenced in a study of CD8+ T cells in alopecia areata. Treatment described: oral pan-JAK inhibitor, 5-10 mg twice daily. Once RNA had been extracted, it was reverse transcribed into cDNA to act as the sequencing template. The method was immunoSEQ multiplex PCR; TCRdb's version includes in-frame clones alone and lacks a portion of them. The data contain 75,000 to 80,000 clones, around 61% of them singletons. Material: CD8+ T cells sorted from blood, obtained at week 24, from a patient treated with tofacitinib. The receptor source for this set is a human donor with alopecia areata.

The J gene is TRBJ2-5, the V gene TRBV7-9; D gene unclear. V lost 2 bases and J lost 8, with 15 bases in between. The CDR3 runs 14 residues. Germline CDR1 is SEHNR and CDR2 is FQNEAQ (reference sequence). The CDR3 reads CASSLLPGLGTQYF. The CDR3 DNA follows: TGTGCCAGCAGCTTATTGCCGGGTCTAGGAACCCAGTACTTC. Full variable domain (missing parts from reference TRBV7-9 and TRBJ2-5): DTGVSQNPRHKITKRGQNVTFRCDPISEHNRLYWYRQTLGQGPEFLTYFQNEAQLEKSRLLSDRFSAERPKGSFSTLEIQRTEQGDSAMYLCASSLLPGLGTQYFGPGTRLLVL.

The chain carries TRBV4-2 and TRBJ1-1; 8 nucleotides line up with TRBD1. This CDR3 comprises 14 residues. CDR1 and CDR2 from the germline V gene are LGHNA and YNFKEQ. After removal of 0 bases from V and 5 bases from J, the junction contained 2 bases not matched to a gene. DNA for the CDR3: TGTGCCAGCAGCCAAGAGGGACAGGCTACTGAAGCTTTCTTT. Amino acid sequence: CASSQEGQATEAFF.

A single count supports this clone. V is TRBV5-6 and J is TRBJ1-2; TRBD1 might be the D (5 bases). CDR3 length: 14 amino acids. The germline V gene encodes CDR1 SGHDT and CDR2 YYEEEE. V shed 4 bases and J shed 6 bases, with 16 bases lying between them. CDR3 coding DNA: TGTGCCAGCAGCGTCGGCGACGGGGCGAATGGCTACACCTTC. This translates into CASSVGDGANGYTF.

This clone appeared a single time. This chain connects TRBV6-5 to TRBJ2-7; D is possibly TRBD2 (5 bases). Per germline, CDR1 MNHEY and CDR2 SVGAGI. The CDR3 covers 14 residues. V was cut by 0 bases and J by 0 bases, with 6 bases left in between. Here the CDR3 DNA reads TGTGCCAGCAGTTACTCGAGCGGCTCCTACGAGCAGTACTTC. It codes for CASSYSSGSYEQYF.

The V call is TRBV29-1, the J call TRBJ1-2; 7 bases are a match to TRBD1. Germline values: CDR1 SQVTM, CDR2 ANQGSEA. The ends lost 0 bases at V and 7 bases at J; junction bases unmatched: 11. The CDR3 totals 15 residues. The CDR3 nucleotides are TGCAGCGTTGAAGAGGAAGGGGGCCTACTCGGTGGCTACACCTTC. Its protein is CSVEEEGGLLGGYTF.

This clone showed up just a few times. The V and J genes are TRBV28 and TRBJ2-1; 8 bases map to TRBD2. V lost 1 base and J lost 9; bases outside the gene matches: 2. Germline values: CDR1 MDHEN, CDR2 SYDVKM. The CDR3 runs to 13 residues. CDR3 DNA: TGTGCCAGCAGTTTATTAGGGACTAGTGAGCAGTTCTTC. Translating gives CASSLLGTSEQFF.

The gene calls are TRBV4-1 and TRBJ2-5, with 9 bases matching TRBD1. Unmatched junction bases numbered 10, after V lost 4 bases and J lost 4 bases. CDR1 is MGHRA and CDR2 is YSYEKL in the germline V gene. This CDR3 is 16 amino acids long. The CDR3 protein is CASSLTGQGTPETQYF. CDR3 DNA: TGCGCCAGCAGCCTAACGGGACAGGGAACTCCAGAGACCCAGTACTTC.

The V gene is TRBV28, the J gene TRBJ1-2, with D hard to call. Germline V gene data show CDR1 as MDHEN and CDR2 as SYDVKM. V lost 4 bases, J lost 7 bases, and 13 bases lay in between. The CDR3 length is 13 residues. The CDR3 DNA reads TGTGCCAGCAGTTCCATGGGTTACTCTGGCTACACCTTC. Amino acids: CASSSMGYSGYTF.

V gene TRBV4-1 combines with J gene TRBJ2-5; D is uncertain. V lost 1 base and J lost 1, with 13 bases in between. The CDR3 runs to 16 residues. Per germline, CDR1 MGHRA and CDR2 YSYEKL. The CDR3 nucleotides read TGCGCCAGCAGCCAAGCTCCTATGACACCCCAAGAGACCCAGTACTTC. It encodes CASSQAPMTPQETQYF.

The chain carries TRBV29-1 and TRBJ1-1, with D perhaps matching TRBD1 (5 bases). CDR3 size: 15 residues. V lost 2 bases and J lost 4, with 17 bases in between. Germline lookup yields CDR1 SQVTM and CDR2 ANQGSEA. The CDR3 DNA reads as TGCAGCGTTGAAATGGCATGGGGGAGAGGCACTGAAGCTTTCTTT. The encoded protein is CSVEMAWGRGTEAFF.